Below, 25 T cell receptor beta chains from the same sample are listed, as sequenced in a study of T cell responses to AZD1222 COVID-19 vaccine. The data were produced by immunoSEQ multiplex PCR, yet TCRdb's version contains in-frame clones alone and is incomplete. Among about 120,000 clones listed, 88% were seen once. The sample here was peripheral blood, taken on day 0 of AZD1222 vaccination. All receptors derive from an adult in good health.

The chain combines TRBV29-1 with TRBJ2-3, with a possible D match to TRBD1 (6 bases). Trimming left V 4 bases short and J 4 bases short, with 15 bases between. Per the germline V gene, CDR1 is SQVTM and CDR2 is ANQGSEA. The CDR3 runs to 14 residues. The CDR3: CSVGTQGLSDTQYF. The DNA of the CDR3 is TGCAGCGTTGGAACCCAGGGGTTGTCAGATACGCAGTATTTT.

V gene TRBV28 combines with J gene TRBJ2-7; D remains ambiguous. V shed 5 bases and J shed 2 bases, with 16 bases lying between them. The CDR3 has 15 amino acids. Germline values: CDR1 MDHEN, CDR2 SYDVKM. CDR3: CASSRNSDGAYEQYF. The DNA of the CDR3 is TGTGCCAGCAGTCGAAACTCGGACGGAGCCTACGAGCAGTACTTC.

The rearrangement uses TRBV5-6 and TRBJ2-5; unclear D gene. Germline V CDR1 and CDR2: SGHDT, YYEEEE. Trimming removed 3 bases from V and 7 bases from J, with 13 bases in between. The CDR3 extends over 13 amino acids. DNA for the CDR3: TGTGCCAGCAGCTCCGGGCCCTCTGGGACCCAGTACTTC. As protein: CASSSGPSGTQYF.

This chain connects TRBV15 to TRBJ1-5, with D hard to call. V was trimmed by 0 bases and J by 7 bases, leaving 13 bases between them. The CDR3 loop spans 15 amino acids. In germline, CDR1 is LNHNV, CDR2 YYDKDF (reference sequence). The CDR3, as DNA: TGTGCCACCAGCAGAGATCTGGGGAAGGGACAGCCCCAGCATTTT. Its translation: CATSRDLGKGQPQHF.

The chain combines TRBV5-4 with TRBJ2-5; 9 bases map to TRBD1. V lost 4 bases, J lost 4 bases, and 11 bases stayed unmatched. The CDR3 is 16 residues long. Germline V lookup: CDR1 SGHNT, CDR2 YYREEE (reference sequence). The CDR3 region has the DNA TGTGCCAGCAGCCGTCCCGGGACAGGGCGGGCAGAGACCCAGTACTTC. Translating it yields CASSRPGTGRAETQYF.

The chain carries TRBV19 and TRBJ2-2; the D gene could be TRBD1 or TRBD2 (6 bases each). V was shortened by 7 bases and J by 2 bases, with 14 bases between the two germline ends. The CDR3 totals 15 residues. Germline CDR1 is LNHDA and CDR2 is SQIVND (reference sequence). This CDR3 is CASTPRGLNTGELFF. In DNA form, the CDR3 reads TGTGCCAGTACCCCCCGGGGGCTAAACACCGGGGAGCTGTTTTTT.

The V gene is TRBV4-2, the J gene TRBJ2-7; 10 nucleotides line up with TRBD2. The CDR3 has 20 residues. V lost 0 bases, J lost 0 bases, and 14 bases stayed unmatched. Per the germline V gene, CDR1 is LGHNA and CDR2 is YNFKEQ. CDR3 DNA: TGTGCCAGCAGCCAAGATTATAGCGGGAGGACGCTCGTTCCCTCCTACGAGCAGTACTTC. Translated: CASSQDYSGRTLVPSYEQYF.

This chain connects TRBV6-5 to TRBJ1-1, with D possibly being TRBD1 (5 bases). The CDR3 contains 13 residues. CDR1 and CDR2 from the germline V gene are MNHEY and SVGAGI. V was trimmed by 7 bases and J by 2 bases, leaving 11 bases between them. CDR3 loop: CASNQGGNTEAFF. CDR3 nucleotide sequence: TGTGCCAGCAATCAGGGTGGAAACACTGAAGCTTTCTTT.

The rearrangement joins TRBV7-3 to TRBJ2-5, with 10 nucleotides matching TRBD1. This CDR3 is 15 amino acids long. Germline values: CDR1 SGHTA, CDR2 FQGTGA. V gave up 3 bases and J gave up 0 bases; unmatched junction bases: 1. CDR3 region: CASSLTGGNQETQYF. CDR3 nucleotide sequence: TGTGCCAGCAGCTTGACAGGGGGCAACCAAGAGACCCAGTACTTC.

The genes are TRBV2 and TRBJ2-5; D is possibly TRBD2 (6 bases). Trimming cost V 1 base and J 5 bases, with 14 bases left between them. This CDR3 is 15 amino acids long. The V gene's germline CDR1 is SNHLY and CDR2 FYNNEI. Here the CDR3 DNA reads TGTGCCAGCAGTGAAGGGGCGGGACCGGGGGAGACCCAGTACTTC. It specifies CASSEGAGPGETQYF. The whole variable domain, filled in from reference TRBV2 and TRBJ2-5, reads EPEVTQTPSHQVTQMGQEVILRCVPISNHLYFYWYRQILGQKVEFLVSFYNNEISEKSEIFDDQFSVERPDGSNFTLKIRSTKLEDSAMYFCASSEGAGPGETQYFGPGTRLLVL.

This chain joins TRBV3-1 (or the pseudogene TRBV3-2) and TRBJ2-7; no reliable D call. The V end lost 4 bases, the J end lost 2 bases, and 9 bases lay between the germline ends. The germline CDR1 and CDR2 sequences are LGHDT and YNNKEL (reference sequence). The CDR3 is 13 amino acids. The CDR3 loop is CASSPHAPYEQYF. As DNA, the CDR3 is TGTGCCAGCAGCCCCCACGCACCCTACGAGCAGTACTTC.

The rearrangement uses TRBV19 and TRBJ2-1, with 8 bases aligning to TRBD1. Germline CDR1 reads LNHDA; CDR2 reads SQIVND (reference sequence). V lost 7 bases, J lost 0 bases, and 5 bases stayed unmatched. This CDR3 contains 15 residues. The CDR3 nucleotides read TGTGCCAGTACCCGGACAGGGAACTCCTACAATGAGCAGTTCTTC. This translates into CASTRTGNSYNEQFF. The entire variable domain, with the rest obtained from reference TRBV19 and TRBJ2-1, is as follows: DGGITQSPKYLFRKEGQNVTLSCEQNLNHDAMYWYRQDPGQGLRLIYYSQIVNDFQKGDIAEGYSVSREKKESFPLTVTSAQKNPTAFYLCASTRTGNSYNEQFFGPGTRLTVL.

Worth noting for this clone: The junction shows a germline mismatch at one end, possibly a read error. The V and J genes are TRBV7-7 and TRBJ2-7; a weak D match, TRBD1 (6 bases). CDR1 SSHAT and CDR2 FNYEAQ come from the germline V gene (reference sequence). The CDR3 totals 14 residues. This CDR3 reads CASSPSQGSHEQYF. As DNA, the CDR3 is TGTGCTAGCAGCCCATCACAGGGATCCCACGAGCAGTACTTC.

This chain connects TRBV2 to TRBJ1-1; D is uncertain. The CDR3 runs to 12 residues. The V end lost 1 base, the J end lost 5 bases, and 5 bases lay between the germline ends. Germline CDR1 is SNHLY and CDR2 is FYNNEI. In DNA form, the CDR3 reads TGTGCCAGCAGTGAAGGGTGGACTGAAGCTTTCTTT. It is translated as CASSEGWTEAFF.

The CDR3 protein is CASAGGVEQFF. CDR3 in DNA: TGTGCCAGCGCGGGAGGTGTGGAGCAGTTCTTC. This sequence joins TRBV6-5 and TRBJ2-1; 8 nucleotides match TRBD2. CDR1 and CDR2 from the germline V gene are MNHEY and SVGAGI. Unmatched junction bases numbered 4, after V lost 8 bases and J lost 10 bases. The CDR3 covers 11 residues.

This chain joins TRBV7-2 and TRBJ2-7, with D possibly TRBD2 on 6 matching bases. V was shortened by 1 base and J by 2 bases, with 12 bases between the two germline ends. CDR1 and CDR2 from the germline V gene are SGHTA and FQGNSA. The CDR3 consists of 15 residues. The CDR3 DNA sequence: TGTGCCAGCAGCTTAGACGGGAGCCGCCCCTACGAGCAGTACTTC. This encodes CASSLDGSRPYEQYF.

CDR3 sequence reads: CASSLTIVGTGELFF. DNA of the CDR3: TGTGCCAGCAGCCTGACGATAGTCGGCACCGGGGAGCTGTTTTTT. J is TRBJ2-2 and V is TRBV9, with unresolved D. The germline V gene has CDR1 SGDLS and CDR2 YYNGEE. Trimming left V 4 bases short and J 4 bases short, with 14 bases between. The CDR3 has 15 amino acids.

The chain joins TRBV12-5 to TRBJ2-7; 10 bases align to TRBD1. This CDR3 is 18 amino acids long. Germline CDR1 LGHNT, CDR2 FRNRAP. V lost 3 bases and J lost 0; bases outside the gene matches: 11. CDR3 bases: TGTGCTAGTGGTTTCTCTGCCCCGGGACAGGGGAGCTCCTACGAGCAGTACTTC. It encodes CASGFSAPGQGSSYEQYF.

J is TRBJ2-5 and V is TRBV12-3 or TRBV12-4, with D uncertain. This CDR3 has 12 residues. The V end lost 3 bases, the J end lost 5 bases, and 7 bases lay between the germline ends. The CDR3 is CASSFSEETQYF. The CDR3 DNA follows: TGTGCCAGCAGTTTTAGTGAGGAGACCCAGTACTTC.

V and J are TRBV28 and TRBJ1-3, with unresolved D. CDR1 MDHEN and CDR2 SYDVKM come from the germline V gene. Trimming stripped 2 bases from V and 6 bases from J, with 5 bases between. This CDR3 has 12 residues. This chain's CDR3 is CASSLGENTIYF. CDR3 nucleotide sequence: TGTGCCAGCAGTTTAGGGGAAAACACCATATATTTT.

The chain has TRBV18 and TRBJ1-1; D not resolved. The CDR3 sequence is 14 residues long. CDR1 is KGHSH and CDR2 is LQKENI in the germline V gene. Trimming cost V 2 bases and J 1 base, with 8 bases left between them. In DNA, the CDR3 is TGTGCCAGCTCACCAACCAGGACGAACACTGAAGCTTTCTTT. It yields the protein CASSPTRTNTEAFF.

This clone came up once. In nucleotides, the CDR3 is TGCGCCAGCAGCTTGGAGAACAACTATGGCTACACCTTC. Translation: CASSLENNYGYTF. This chain uses TRBV5-1 with TRBJ1-2; D remains ambiguous. The CDR3 is 13 residues long. V was cut by 0 bases and J by 2 bases, with 5 bases left in between. CDR1 SGHRS and CDR2 YFSETQ come from the germline V gene.

The chain recombines TRBV9 with TRBJ1-6; D might be TRBD1 (6 bases). Trimming shortened V by 0 bases and J by 0 bases, and 13 bases separated the two germline ends. The CDR3 has 18 amino acids. Per the germline V gene, CDR1 is SGDLS and CDR2 is YYNGEE. CDR3 protein: CASSVGRGWGSYNSPLHF. CDR3 nucleotides: TGTGCCAGCAGCGTAGGCAGGGGCTGGGGCTCCTATAATTCACCCCTCCACTTT.

This clone occurred once. The chain has TRBV7-2 and TRBJ1-3; D gene unclear. Deletions cut 5 bases from V and 1 base from J, with 9 bases between. Germline-derived CDR1 and CDR2 are SGHTA and FQGNSA. The CDR3 runs 14 residues. CDR3 DNA: TGTGCCAGCAGCCCACCGGGGTCTGGAAACACCATATATTTT. It translates to CASSPPGSGNTIYF.

The gene calls are TRBV7-9 and TRBJ2-4; 8 bases agree with TRBD1. After removal of 1 base from V and 8 bases from J, the junction contained 7 bases not matched to a gene. The germline CDR1 and CDR2 sequences are SEHNR and FQNEAQ (reference sequence). The CDR3 extends over 15 amino acids. The CDR3 DNA follows: TGTGCCAGCAGCTTAGACGAGACAGGGGCCGACATTCAGTACTTC. This sequence encodes CASSLDETGADIQYF.